These 27 T cell receptor beta chains share one sample of origin, sequenced in a study of T cell responses to AZD1222 COVID-19 vaccine (dated by TCRdb to about 2021). The sample's time point, from its label and the paper: about 28 days (+/-7) after the second vaccine dose. The library was obtained by the immunoSEQ multiplex PCR assay. Drawn from immuneACCESS, this table holds only the in-frame rearrangements with V and J called that TCRdb kept. Clones are partly lost; checked studies trace under half to an unresolved V gene and leave the rest unexplained. The table for this sample lists about 130,000 clones; approximately 95% of them were counted only once. The ten largest clones represent roughly 7% of the sample. The sample consisted of peripheral blood, taken 28 days after the second AZD1222 dose. The receptors were gathered from an adult who received the AZD1222 COVID-19 vaccine.

The chain joins TRBV13 to TRBJ1-2; 8 nucleotides match TRBD1. There are 16 residues in the CDR3. Trimming removed 5 bases from V and 3 bases from J; junction bases left unmatched: 11. The V gene's germline CDR1 is PRHDT and CDR2 FYEKMQ (reference sequence). CDR3 coding DNA: TGTGCCAGCAGCGCACAAGGACAGGGTCAACACTATGGCTACACCTTC. This gives the protein CASSAQGQGQHYGYTF.

Remarks on this clone: Additional DNA sequences in this sample encode the identical CDR3. The J gene is TRBJ2-5, the V gene TRBV5-1, with unresolved D. CDR1 is SGHRS and CDR2 is YFSETQ in the germline V gene. Trimming stripped 0 bases from V and 3 bases from J, with 0 bases between. The CDR3 sequence is 11 residues long. The CDR3 protein is CASSLEETQYF. The CDR3 region has the DNA TGCGCCAGCAGCTTGGAAGAGACCCAGTACTTC.

The rearrangement joins TRBV2 to TRBJ1-1; 7 nucleotides align to TRBD1. Losses at the gene ends were 6 bases for V and 0 bases for J; bases not matched to a gene: 7. The CDR3 is made up of 15 amino acids. CDR1 and CDR2 (germline): SNHLY, FYNNEI. CDR3 sequence reads: CASRLQGSMNTEAFF. Written as DNA, the CDR3 is TGTGCCAGCAGACTACAGGGGTCCATGAACACTGAAGCTTTCTTT. Complete variable domain (other parts from reference TRBV2 and TRBJ1-1): EPEVTQTPSHQVTQMGQEVILRCVPISNHLYFYWYRQILGQKVEFLVSFYNNEISEKSEIFDDQFSVERPDGSNFTLKIRSTKLEDSAMYFCASRLQGSMNTEAFFGQGTRLTVV.

This clone was seen only once. The V call is TRBV29-1, the J call TRBJ1-5; maybe TRBD1 (5 bases). CDR1 SQVTM and CDR2 ANQGSEA come from the germline V gene. V was clipped by 6 bases and J by 4 bases, with 10 bases between them. This CDR3 comprises 12 residues. CDR3 region: CSVRDPNQPQHF. The CDR3, as DNA: TGCAGCGTGCGGGACCCGAATCAGCCCCAGCATTTT.

The chain has TRBV30 and TRBJ1-3; TRBD1 agrees at 7 bases. Germline CDR1 and CDR2: GTSNPN and SVGIG (reference sequence). CDR3 size: 13 residues. V gave up 5 bases and J gave up 2 bases; unmatched junction bases: 3. The CDR3 region has the DNA TGTGCCTGGGGGACAGTAACTGGAAACACCATATATTTT. As protein: CAWGTVTGNTIYF.

This sequence joins TRBV6-5 and TRBJ1-1, with D possibly being TRBD1 (5 bases). Germline CDR1 reads MNHEY; CDR2 reads SVGAGI. The CDR3 totals 14 residues. Trimming left V 4 bases short and J 3 bases short, with 12 bases between. The CDR3 bases are TGTGCCAGCAGTTCTGTCAGGGTGGACACTGAAGCTTTCTTT. Translation: CASSSVRVDTEAFF.

The chain uses TRBV6-1 and TRBJ2-7, with D perhaps matching TRBD1 (6 bases). The CDR3 is 14 amino acids. From germline, CDR1 is MNHNS and CDR2 SASEGT. Trimming removed 3 bases from V and 2 bases from J, with 11 bases in between. CDR3 nucleotides: TGTGCCAGCAGTGATCAGGGGTCCGCCTACGAGCAGTACTTC. It yields the protein CASSDQGSAYEQYF.

This chain joins TRBV2 and TRBJ1-5; 7 bases are a match to TRBD1. Germline lookup yields CDR1 SNHLY and CDR2 FYNNEI. This CDR3 region has 15 residues. V shed 8 bases and J 3 bases; nucleotides not matched to a gene: 10. The CDR3 sequence: CASDRDRAYNQPQHF. The CDR3 DNA reads TGTGCCAGCGACCGGGACAGAGCCTACAATCAGCCCCAGCATTTT. Looking up the rest from reference TRBV2 and TRBJ1-5 gives the full variable domain: EPEVTQTPSHQVTQMGQEVILRCVPISNHLYFYWYRQILGQKVEFLVSFYNNEISEKSEIFDDQFSVERPDGSNFTLKIRSTKLEDSAMYFCASDRDRAYNQPQHFGDGTRLSIL.

This chain joins TRBV4-1 and TRBJ2-3; perhaps TRBD2 as D (6 bases). Trimming removed 0 bases at V and 2 bases at J, with 12 bases between. This CDR3 is built from 16 residues. Germline CDR1 MGHRA, CDR2 YSYEKL. Written as DNA, the CDR3 is TGCGCCAGCAGCCAAGATGCAGGAGGGACCACAGATACGCAGTATTTT. This encodes CASSQDAGGTTDTQYF.

This clone appeared a single time. V is TRBV4-1 and J is TRBJ2-1; 8 bases map to TRBD2. Germline CDR1 and CDR2: MGHRA and YSYEKL. Trimming at V came to 6 bases and at J to 7 bases, leaving 8 bases not matched to a gene. This CDR3 contains 14 residues. The CDR3 is CASRKYLAGNEQFF. CDR3 in DNA: TGCGCCAGCAGAAAGTACCTAGCGGGTAATGAGCAGTTCTTC.

This clone was found a few times. The V and J genes are TRBV7-9 and TRBJ2-1; D is undetermined. V gave up 0 bases and J gave up 6 bases, with 3 bases separating them. The CDR3 covers 12 residues. Germline values: CDR1 SEHNR, CDR2 FQNEAQ (reference sequence). The CDR3 sequence: CASSLAANEQFF. The CDR3 DNA is TGTGCCAGCAGCTTAGCTGCCAATGAGCAGTTCTTC.

V is TRBV28 and J is TRBJ1-1; D unresolved. Deletions cut 2 bases from V and 5 bases from J, with 15 bases between. This CDR3 spans 15 amino acids. CDR1 is MDHEN and CDR2 is SYDVKM in the germline V gene. CDR3 protein: CASSLIMTGGTEAFF. The CDR3 nucleotides read TGTGCCAGCAGTTTAATCATGACGGGTGGTACTGAAGCTTTCTTT.

The gene calls are TRBV11-2 and TRBJ2-7; 10 bases fit TRBD1. Germline V lookup: CDR1 SGHAT, CDR2 FQNNGV. This CDR3 region has 15 residues. V shed 5 bases and J 0 bases; nucleotides not matched to a gene: 4. The CDR3 region is CASSPWTGGSYEQYF. The CDR3 nucleotides are TGTGCCAGCAGCCCCTGGACAGGGGGCTCCTACGAGCAGTACTTC.

CDR3 loop: CATRVDIEGYTF. In DNA form, the CDR3 reads TGTGCCACCAGGGTAGATATAGAGGGCTACACCTTC. This rearrangement joins TRBV6-5 to TRBJ1-2, with D perhaps TRBD1 (5 bases). This CDR3 contains 12 residues. Germline V lookup: CDR1 MNHEY, CDR2 SVGAGI. Trimming removed 10 bases at V and 8 bases at J, with 17 bases between.

The chain employs TRBV27 and TRBJ1-1, with a tentative D call TRBD1 (6 bases). The CDR3 runs to 15 residues. Germline CDR1 MNHEY, CDR2 SMNVEV (reference sequence). V was clipped by 7 bases and J by 0 bases, with 15 bases between them. CDR3 DNA: TGTGCCAGCATTAGGACAGTCAACTTGAACACTGAAGCTTTCTTT. Protein sequence: CASIRTVNLNTEAFF.

J is TRBJ1-1 and V is TRBV7-8; D remains ambiguous. This CDR3 has 14 residues. Trimming stripped 7 bases from V and 5 bases from J, with 17 bases between. Germline V gene lookup returns CDR1 SGHVS and CDR2 FQNEAQ. The CDR3 loop reads CASNPGTVGTEAFF. The CDR3, as DNA: TGTGCCAGCAACCCTGGCACAGTGGGGACTGAAGCTTTCTTT.

The sample holds one count of this clone. The chain carries TRBV7-9 and TRBJ1-1, with a weak D call TRBD1 (5 bases). Trimming left V 1 base short and J 4 bases short, with 10 bases between. In germline, CDR1 is SEHNR, CDR2 FQNEAQ (reference sequence). The CDR3 consists of 14 residues. CDR3 in amino acids: CASSLVAGSTEAFF. CDR3 sequence (DNA): TGTGCCAGCAGCTTAGTGGCAGGGAGCACTGAAGCTTTCTTT.

This chain connects TRBV7-2 to TRBJ1-6; TRBD1 matches at 7 bases. This CDR3 contains 15 residues. Germline V CDR1 and CDR2: SGHTA, FQGNSA. V was clipped by 5 bases and J by 10 bases; unmatched bases: 11. CDR3 DNA: TGTGCCAGCAGCCCTAACAGGGGTGGCTACTCACCCCTCCACTTT. This gives the protein CASSPNRGGYSPLHF.

Only one count was recorded for this clone. The gene calls are TRBV11-3 and TRBJ1-1; D unclear. From germline, CDR1 is SGHNT and CDR2 YENEEA. Trimming removed 3 bases from V and 1 base from J, with 9 bases in between. The length of the CDR3 is 14 residues. The CDR3 reads CASSFSGANTEAFF. CDR3 in DNA: TGTGCCAGCAGCTTCTCCGGTGCGAACACTGAAGCTTTCTTT.

V usage is TRBV18 and J usage is TRBJ1-5, with TRBD1 matching over 8 bases. This CDR3 comprises 14 residues. The germline V gene has CDR1 KGHSH and CDR2 LQKENI. Unmatched junction bases numbered 4, after V lost 4 bases and J lost 5 bases. The chain's CDR3 is CASSLDRVYQPQHF. CDR3 DNA sequence: TGTGCCAGCTCACTGGACAGGGTCTATCAGCCCCAGCATTTT.

This clone has more than one count but fewer than ten. V gene TRBV6-5 combines with J gene TRBJ1-1; TRBD1 is a possible D gene (5 bases). Trimming took off 4 bases at V and 11 bases at J, with 11 bases between the two ends. The CDR3 extends over 11 amino acids. CDR1 is MNHEY and CDR2 is SVGAGI in the germline V gene. CDR3 amino acids: CASSWGRLAFF. Written as DNA, the CDR3 is TGTGCCAGCAGTTGGGGCAGATTGGCTTTCTTT.

This chain links TRBV28 with TRBJ1-2; D gene unclear. Between the trimmed V and J ends, which lost 3 bases and 5 bases, there was a span of 7 bases. The CDR3 runs to 12 residues. Germline V gene sequence: CDR1 MDHEN, CDR2 SYDVKM. Here the CDR3 reads CASSFKIYGYTF. CDR3 DNA sequence: TGTGCCAGCAGTTTCAAGATATATGGCTACACCTTC.

This chain joins TRBV5-6 and TRBJ1-1; D might be TRBD1 (5 bases). Germline CDR1 reads SGHDT; CDR2 reads YYEEEE. V lost 3 bases and J 4 bases, leaving 13 bases between the germline ends. The CDR3 runs to 14 residues. The CDR3 spells CASSWVEGITEAFF. CDR3 sequence (DNA): TGTGCCAGCAGCTGGGTCGAGGGGATCACTGAAGCTTTCTTT. The full variable domain, in which reference TRBV5-6 and TRBJ1-1 provide the parts outside the CDR3, is DAGVTQSPTHLIKTRGQQVTLRCSPKSGHDTVSWYQQALGQGPQFIFQYYEEEERQRGNFPDRFSGHQFPNYSSELNVNALLLGDSALYLCASSWVEGITEAFFGQGTRLTVV.

The chain links TRBV7-9 to TRBJ2-1, with 8 bases fitting TRBD1. Germline V gene data show CDR1 as SEHNR and CDR2 as FQNEAQ (reference sequence). V was pared by 3 bases and J by 8 bases, with 6 bases of the junction left unmatched. The CDR3 is 14 residues long. The CDR3 DNA reads TGTGCCAGCAGCTTTCTGCAGGGGGCGGATGAGCAGTTCTTC. The encoded protein is CASSFLQGADEQFF.

The V and J genes are TRBV3-1 (or the pseudogene TRBV3-2) and TRBJ2-2; possibly TRBD2 for D (7 bases). The CDR3 sequence is 16 residues long. The V end was cut by 1 base, the J end by 2 bases, with 11 bases between. Germline CDR1 reads LGHDT; CDR2 reads YNNKEL (reference sequence). The CDR3 sequence: CASSQGRGGNTGELFF. CDR3 sequence (DNA): TGTGCCAGCAGCCAAGGTAGGGGGGGCAACACCGGGGAGCTGTTTTTT.

Comment on this clone: An end of the junction differs from the germline gene, which may be a read error. The rearrangement joins TRBV18 to TRBJ2-1; perhaps TRBD1 as D (6 bases). Germline V gene sequence: CDR1 KGHSH, CDR2 LQKENI. This CDR3 contains 15 residues. The CDR3 bases are TGTGCCAGCTCTCCACAGGGCCTCTTCGACAATGAGCAGTTCTTC. Translated: CASSPQGLFDNEQFF.

The chain uses TRBV6-5 and TRBJ1-2; D gene uncertain. The CDR3 contains 14 residues. Germline V gives CDR1 MNHEY, CDR2 SVGAGI. Trimming removed 8 bases at V and 1 base at J, with 14 bases between. The CDR3 region has the DNA TGTGCCAGCCACTCCCAGCCTAATAACTATGGCTACACCTTC. As protein: CASHSQPNNYGYTF.